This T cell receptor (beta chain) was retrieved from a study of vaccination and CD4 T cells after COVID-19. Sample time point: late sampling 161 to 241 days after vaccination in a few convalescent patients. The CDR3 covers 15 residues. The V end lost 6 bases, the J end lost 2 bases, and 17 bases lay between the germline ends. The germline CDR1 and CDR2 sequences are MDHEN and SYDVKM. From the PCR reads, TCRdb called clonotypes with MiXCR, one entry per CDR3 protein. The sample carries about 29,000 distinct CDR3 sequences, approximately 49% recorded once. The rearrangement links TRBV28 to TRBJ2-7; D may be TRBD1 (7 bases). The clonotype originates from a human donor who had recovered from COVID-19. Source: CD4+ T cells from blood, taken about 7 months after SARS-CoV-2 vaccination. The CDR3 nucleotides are TGTGCCAGCAGCCTTCTGGGGGGACAGCCCTACGAGCAGTACTTC. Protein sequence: CASSLLGGQPYEQYF.